The entry below gives a single T cell receptor beta chain sequence along with its context. Germline trimming cut 6 bases from V and 4 bases from J; bases unmatched to any gene: 12. The CDR3 is 16 amino acids. CDR1 LGHNT and CDR2 FRNRAP come from the germline V gene. Under the authors' procedure: Reference gene primer amplification in the assay estimated nucleated cell counts. Measured with immunoSEQ multiplex PCR; TCRdb has only the in-frame clones, and not every one. That table furnishes V, J and clone size, whereas the DNA furnished D and trimming. This sample yields 25,000 to 35,000 clones, of which approximately 86% are seen a single time; 1.8% belongs to the top ten. This sample is drawn from a study of blood T cell repertoires in COVID-19.

The V and J genes are TRBV12-5 and TRBJ2-5; 9 bases agree with TRBD1. Material: peripheral blood. The source is a man older than 75 with active or convalescent COVID-19. CDR3 amino acids: CASGRLDRGSGETQYF. DNA of the CDR3: TGTGCTAGTGGCCGACTTGACAGGGGGTCGGGAGAGACCCAGTACTTC.